Presented here are 15 T cell receptor beta chains from one specimen sequenced in a study of blood T cell repertoires in COVID-19. The repertoire was sequenced with immunoSEQ multiplex PCR; TCRdb's copy has only in-frame clones and lacks some. The sample includes about 250,000 clones, 84% of them seen just once. Sequencing was performed on peripheral blood. All receptors derive from a man aged 50 or older with acute or convalescent COVID-19.

The chain carries TRBV24-1 and TRBJ2-2; D is ambiguous. Germline values: CDR1 KGHDR, CDR2 SFDVKD. The CDR3 has 14 residues. Trimming left V 0 bases short and J 3 bases short, with 4 bases between. In nucleotides, the CDR3 is TGTGCCACCAGTGATTTGCCGTACACCGGGGAGCTGTTTTTT. Amino acid sequence: CATSDLPYTGELFF.

The chain has TRBV11-2 and TRBJ1-2; D gene uncertain. Looked up from germline, CDR1 is SGHAT and CDR2 is FQNNGV. The CDR3 is 14 amino acids. V was clipped by 7 bases and J by 7 bases, with 19 bases between them. The CDR3 loop is CASTKAPHGTGYTF. In nucleotides, the CDR3 is TGTGCCAGCACCAAAGCGCCTCACGGCACTGGCTACACCTTC. The full variable domain, its missing parts supplied by reference TRBV11-2 and TRBJ1-2, is EAGVAQSPRYKIIEKRQSVAFWCNPISGHATLYWYQQILGQGPKLLIQFQNNGVVDDSQLPKDRFSAERLKGVDSTLKIQPAKLEDSAVYLCASTKAPHGTGYTFGSGTRLTVV.

The rearrangement joins TRBV6-6 to TRBJ1-2; D might be TRBD1 (5 bases). The V end lost 5 bases, the J end lost 4 bases, and 11 bases lay between the germline ends. The V gene's germline CDR1 is MNHNY and CDR2 SVGAGI (reference sequence). The CDR3 consists of 13 residues. Here the CDR3 reads CASSPDRLYGYTF. CDR3 nucleotides: TGTGCCAGCAGTCCTGACAGACTCTATGGCTACACCTTC.

The V and J genes are TRBV30 and TRBJ1-4, with TRBD1 identical over 9 bases. Germline assignment: CDR1 GTSNPN and CDR2 SVGIG (reference sequence). The V gene end was trimmed by 2 bases and the J gene end by 6 bases; junction bases not matched to a gene: 10. The CDR3 length is 16 residues. This CDR3 reads CAWSRGRDRDYEKLFF. DNA for the CDR3: TGTGCCTGGAGTCGTGGCCGGGACAGGGATTATGAAAAACTGTTTTTT.

V gene TRBV9 combines with J gene TRBJ1-2; D ambiguous. Germline lookup yields CDR1 SGDLS and CDR2 YYNGEE. The germline V and J ends were trimmed by 0 bases and 1 base, with 7 bases remaining between them. The CDR3 consists of 14 residues. CDR3 residues: CASSVVDINYGYTF. CDR3 DNA: TGTGCCAGCAGCGTAGTCGACATTAACTATGGCTACACCTTC.

The count of this clone is one. This chain connects TRBV2 to TRBJ2-3; 8 bases are shared with TRBD2. J gave up 4 bases and V 6 bases, and 9 bases lay outside the gene matches. Germline V gene lookup returns CDR1 SNHLY and CDR2 FYNNEI. This CDR3 has 15 amino acids. The CDR3 DNA reads as TGTGCCAGCAGGGGAGGACTAGCCGGCCCAGATACGCAGTATTTT. Translation: CASRGGLAGPDTQYF.

This rearrangement joins TRBV5-5 to TRBJ2-1; D perhaps matches TRBD1 (5 bases). The CDR3 has 12 amino acids. The germline V and J ends were trimmed by 7 bases and 5 bases, with 10 bases remaining between them. CDR1 and CDR2 from the germline V gene are SGHKS and YYEKEE (reference sequence). CDR3 sequence reads: CASENRNNEQFF. CDR3 bases: TGTGCCAGCGAGAACAGGAACAATGAGCAGTTCTTC.

The gene calls are TRBV6-1 and TRBJ1-6, with D possibly TRBD1 on 5 matching bases. This CDR3 is built from 16 residues. CDR1 is MNHNS and CDR2 is SASEGT in the germline V gene. Deletions cut 3 bases from V and 10 bases from J, with 19 bases between. CDR3 sequence reads: CASSDLFRGNGSPLHF. The CDR3 coding sequence is TGTGCCAGCAGTGATCTTTTTCGGGGGAATGGCTCACCCCTCCACTTT.

This sequence joins TRBV18 and TRBJ1-1; D is possibly TRBD1 (5 bases). Trimming cost V 1 base and J 7 bases, with 19 bases left between them. CDR3 size: 16 residues. Germline V CDR1 and CDR2: KGHSH, LQKENI. The CDR3 loop reads CASSPRDQGLGGEAFF. The CDR3 DNA is TGTGCCAGCTCACCACGCGACCAGGGTCTGGGCGGTGAAGCTTTCTTT.

The V and J genes are TRBV30 and TRBJ1-6, with 8 bases matching TRBD1. Germline lookup yields CDR1 GTSNPN and CDR2 SVGIG (reference sequence). This CDR3 contains 17 residues. Trimming cost V 2 bases and J 5 bases; bases outside gene matches: 11. CDR3 loop: CAWSRSRTGFDNSPLHF. In nucleotides, the CDR3 is TGTGCCTGGAGTCGAAGCCGGACAGGGTTTGATAATTCACCCCTCCACTTT.

The gene calls are TRBV27 and TRBJ2-7, with 8 positions matching TRBD1. The CDR3 runs 14 residues. Trimming took 3 bases from V and 3 from J; bases not matched to a gene: 4. The germline V gene encodes CDR1 MNHEY and CDR2 SMNVEV (reference sequence). DNA for the CDR3: TGTGCCAGCAGTTTCCAGGGGGCCCACTACGAGCAGTACTTC. Residues: CASSFQGAHYEQYF.

Here the CDR3 DNA reads TGTGCCTGGAGACGGGGTCCCGCGGGGACTGAAGCTTTCTTT. Translating it yields CAWRRGPAGTEAFF. This rearrangement joins TRBV30 to TRBJ1-1; no clear D gene. Trimming cost V 3 bases and J 5 bases, with 16 bases left between them. The length of the CDR3 is 14 residues. CDR1 and CDR2 from the germline V gene are GTSNPN and SVGIG (reference sequence).

This chain joins TRBV28 and TRBJ2-7; D possibly corresponds to TRBD2 (6 bases). Germline values: CDR1 MDHEN, CDR2 SYDVKM. V was cut by 7 bases and J by 1 base, with 17 bases left in between. CDR3 length equals 15 residues. CDR3 sequence: CASTTEGSGSYEQYF. The DNA of the CDR3 is TGTGCCAGCACCACGGAGGGGAGCGGATCCTACGAGCAGTACTTC.

This clone was found once. The genes are TRBV30 and TRBJ2-7, with D possibly being TRBD2 (5 bases). CDR1 GTSNPN and CDR2 SVGIG come from the germline V gene (reference sequence). The CDR3 is 14 residues long. V shed 2 bases and J shed 1 base, with 12 bases lying between them. The CDR3 region is CAWSLRRLSYEQYF. The CDR3 DNA is TGTGCCTGGAGTCTCCGGAGGTTGTCCTACGAGCAGTACTTC.

Written as DNA, the CDR3 is TGTGCCAGCAGCGAGAGAGGGAACTATGGCTACACCTTC. This sequence encodes CASSERGNYGYTF. This chain connects TRBV13 to TRBJ1-2; D is undetermined. Trimming removed 5 bases from V and 2 bases from J, with 9 bases in between. The CDR3 is 13 residues long. Germline CDR1 PRHDT, CDR2 FYEKMQ (reference sequence).